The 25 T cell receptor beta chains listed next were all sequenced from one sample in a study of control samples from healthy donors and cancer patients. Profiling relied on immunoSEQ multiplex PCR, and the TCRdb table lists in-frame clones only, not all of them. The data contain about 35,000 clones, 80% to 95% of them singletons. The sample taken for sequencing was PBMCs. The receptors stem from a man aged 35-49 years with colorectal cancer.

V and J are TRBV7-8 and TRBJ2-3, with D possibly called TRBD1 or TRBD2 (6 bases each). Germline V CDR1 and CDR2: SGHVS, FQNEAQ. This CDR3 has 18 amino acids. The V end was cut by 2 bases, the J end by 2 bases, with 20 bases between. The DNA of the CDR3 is TGTGCCAGCAGCTTACCGCGCGATGGGGGGCCCCACACAGATACGCAGTATTTT. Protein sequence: CASSLPRDGGPHTDTQYF.

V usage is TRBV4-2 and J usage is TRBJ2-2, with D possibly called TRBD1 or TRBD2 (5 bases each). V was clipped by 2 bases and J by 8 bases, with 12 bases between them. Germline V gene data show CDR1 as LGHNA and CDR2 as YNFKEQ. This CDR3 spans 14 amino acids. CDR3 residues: CASSQTGALGELFF. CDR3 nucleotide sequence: TGTGCCAGCAGCCAAACCGGGGCCTTGGGGGAGCTGTTTTTT.

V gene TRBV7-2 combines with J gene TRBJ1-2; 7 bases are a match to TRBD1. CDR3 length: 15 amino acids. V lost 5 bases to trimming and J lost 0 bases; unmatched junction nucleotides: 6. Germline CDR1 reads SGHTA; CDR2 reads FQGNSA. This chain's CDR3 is CASSPGTVANYGYTF. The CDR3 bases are TGTGCCAGCAGCCCCGGGACAGTCGCTAACTATGGCTACACCTTC.

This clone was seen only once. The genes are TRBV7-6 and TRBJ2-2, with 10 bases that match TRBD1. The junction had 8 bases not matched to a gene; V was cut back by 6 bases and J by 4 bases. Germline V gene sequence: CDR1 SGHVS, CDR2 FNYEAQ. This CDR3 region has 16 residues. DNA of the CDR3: TGTGCCAGCAGTTCCTCGGGACAGGGGCCCACCGGGGAGCTGTTTTTT. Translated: CASSSSGQGPTGELFF.

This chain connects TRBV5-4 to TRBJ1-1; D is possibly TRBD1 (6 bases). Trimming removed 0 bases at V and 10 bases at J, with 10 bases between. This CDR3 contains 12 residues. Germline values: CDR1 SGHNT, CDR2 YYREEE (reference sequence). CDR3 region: CASSLGGGPAFF. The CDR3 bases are TGTGCCAGCAGCTTGGGGGGGGGCCCAGCTTTCTTT.

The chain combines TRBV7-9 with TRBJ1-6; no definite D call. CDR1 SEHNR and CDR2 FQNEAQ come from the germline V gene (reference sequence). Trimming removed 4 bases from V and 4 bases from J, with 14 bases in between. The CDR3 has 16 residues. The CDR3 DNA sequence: TGTGCCAGCAGCTCCGACTCGCGGGGATATAATTCACCCCTCCACTTT. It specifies CASSSDSRGYNSPLHF.

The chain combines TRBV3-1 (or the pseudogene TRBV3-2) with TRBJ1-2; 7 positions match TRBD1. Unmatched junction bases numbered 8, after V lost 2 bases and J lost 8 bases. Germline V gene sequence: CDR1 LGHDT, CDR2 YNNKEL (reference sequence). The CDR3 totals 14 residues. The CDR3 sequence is CASSQRGQGKGYTF. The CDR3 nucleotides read TGTGCCAGCAGCCAAAGGGGGCAGGGTAAGGGCTACACCTTC.

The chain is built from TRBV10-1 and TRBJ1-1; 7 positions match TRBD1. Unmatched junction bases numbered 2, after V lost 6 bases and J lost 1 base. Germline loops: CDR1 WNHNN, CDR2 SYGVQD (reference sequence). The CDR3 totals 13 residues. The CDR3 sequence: CASRGDRNTEAFF. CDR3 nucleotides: TGCGCCAGCAGGGGGGACAGGAACACTGAAGCTTTCTTT.

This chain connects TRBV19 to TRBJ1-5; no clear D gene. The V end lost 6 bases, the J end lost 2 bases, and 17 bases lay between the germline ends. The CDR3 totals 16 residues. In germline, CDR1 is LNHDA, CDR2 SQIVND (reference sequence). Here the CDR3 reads CASSIPREGGNQPQHF. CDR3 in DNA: TGTGCCAGTAGCATACCCCGGGAGGGAGGCAATCAGCCCCAGCATTTT.

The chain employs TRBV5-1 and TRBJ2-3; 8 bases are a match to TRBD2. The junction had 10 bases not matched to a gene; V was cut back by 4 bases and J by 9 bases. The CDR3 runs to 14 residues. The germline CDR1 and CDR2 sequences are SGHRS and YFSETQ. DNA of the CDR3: TGCGCCAGCAGCGGCGGGGGGTCCCAGGGCACGCAGTATTTT. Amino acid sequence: CASSGGGSQGTQYF.

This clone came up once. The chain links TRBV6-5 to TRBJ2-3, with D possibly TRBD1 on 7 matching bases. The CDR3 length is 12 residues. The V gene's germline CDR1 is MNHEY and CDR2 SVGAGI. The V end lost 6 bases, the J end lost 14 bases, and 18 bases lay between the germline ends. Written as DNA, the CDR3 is TGTGCCAGCAGCGGGACAGCACGGGGACTGTATTTT. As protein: CASSGTARGLYF.

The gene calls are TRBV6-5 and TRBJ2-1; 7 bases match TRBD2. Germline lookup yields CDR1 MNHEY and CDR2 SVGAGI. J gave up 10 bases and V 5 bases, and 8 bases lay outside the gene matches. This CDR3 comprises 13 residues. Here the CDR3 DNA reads TGTGCCAGCAGTCGCCAGGGAGGGTACGAGCAGTTCTTC. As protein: CASSRQGGYEQFF.

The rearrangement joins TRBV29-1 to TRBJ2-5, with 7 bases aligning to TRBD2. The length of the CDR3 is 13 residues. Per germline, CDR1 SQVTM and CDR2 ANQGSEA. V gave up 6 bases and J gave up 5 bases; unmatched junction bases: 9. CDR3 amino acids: CSVNHGGRETQYF. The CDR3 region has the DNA TGCAGCGTGAACCACGGGGGGAGGGAGACCCAGTACTTC.

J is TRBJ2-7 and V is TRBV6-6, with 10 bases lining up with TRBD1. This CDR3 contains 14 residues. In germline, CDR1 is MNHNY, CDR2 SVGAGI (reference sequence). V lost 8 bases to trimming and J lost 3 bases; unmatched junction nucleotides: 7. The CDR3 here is CASRDRGRIYEQYF. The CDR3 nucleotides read TGTGCCAGCCGAGACAGGGGGCGAATCTACGAGCAGTACTTC.

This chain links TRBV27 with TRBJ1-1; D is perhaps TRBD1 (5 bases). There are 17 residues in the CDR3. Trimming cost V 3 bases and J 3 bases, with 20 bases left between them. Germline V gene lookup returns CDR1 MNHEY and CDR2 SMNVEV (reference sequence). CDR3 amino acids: CASSFAAQGYGYTEAFF. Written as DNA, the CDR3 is TGTGCCAGCAGTTTTGCCGCCCAGGGTTATGGGTACACTGAAGCTTTCTTT.

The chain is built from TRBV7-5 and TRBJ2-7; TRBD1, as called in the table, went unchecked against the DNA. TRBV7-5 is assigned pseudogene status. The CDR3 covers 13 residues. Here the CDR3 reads CARSTRGQANPDF. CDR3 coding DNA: TGTGCCAGAAGCACTCGGGGACAAGCGAACCCGGACTTC.

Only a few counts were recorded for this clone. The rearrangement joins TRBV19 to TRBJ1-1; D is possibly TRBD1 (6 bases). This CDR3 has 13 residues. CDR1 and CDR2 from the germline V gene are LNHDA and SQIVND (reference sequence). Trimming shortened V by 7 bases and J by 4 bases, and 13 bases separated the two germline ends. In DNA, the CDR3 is TGTGCCAGTAACGAGAGGGGGTTCACTGAAGCTTTCTTT. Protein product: CASNERGFTEAFF.

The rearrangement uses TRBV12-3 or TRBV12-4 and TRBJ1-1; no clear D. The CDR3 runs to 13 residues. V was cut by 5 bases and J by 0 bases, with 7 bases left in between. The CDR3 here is CASSETLNTEAFF. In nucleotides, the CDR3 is TGTGCCAGCAGTGAGACATTGAACACTGAAGCTTTCTTT.

Here the CDR3 reads CASSLAYRVSSYEQYF. CDR3 DNA sequence: TGCGCCAGCAGCTTGGCCTACAGGGTGAGCTCCTACGAGCAGTACTTC. The chain recombines TRBV5-1 with TRBJ2-7; a weak D match, TRBD1 (6 bases). CDR1 is SGHRS and CDR2 is YFSETQ in the germline V gene. The CDR3 loop spans 16 amino acids. Trimming shortened V by 0 bases and J by 0 bases, and 13 bases separated the two germline ends.

This CDR3 reads CASSLLGRETQYF. For the CDR3, the DNA is TGTGCCAGCAGCTTGTTGGGAAGAGAGACCCAGTACTTC. The chain couples TRBV7-3 to TRBJ2-5; D is undetermined. With 3 bases removed from V and 4 bases from J, the gap between germline ends came to 9 bases. The germline gives CDR1 SGHTA, CDR2 FQGTGA. The CDR3 sequence is 13 residues long.

The CDR3, as DNA: TGCAGTGCTAGGATCGGGGGGGGCTACTCCTACGAGCAGTACTTC. This gives the protein CSARIGGGYSYEQYF. The chain employs TRBV29-1 and TRBJ2-7; 8 nucleotides agree with TRBD2. There are 15 residues in the CDR3. The V gene's germline CDR1 is SQVTM and CDR2 ANQGSEA.

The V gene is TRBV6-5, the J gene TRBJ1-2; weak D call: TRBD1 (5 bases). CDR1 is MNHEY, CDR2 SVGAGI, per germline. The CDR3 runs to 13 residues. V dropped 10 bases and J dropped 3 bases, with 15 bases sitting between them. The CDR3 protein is CATPGSRYYGYTF. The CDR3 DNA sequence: TGTGCCACCCCAGGGTCTCGGTACTATGGCTACACCTTC.

The CDR3 DNA sequence: TGTGCCAGCAGCCCTTTGGCCGCAACTAATGAAAAACTGTTTTTT. Its translation is CASSPLAATNEKLFF. The rearrangement joins TRBV5-8 to TRBJ1-4, with D hard to call. The CDR3 spans 15 residues. The V gene's germline CDR1 is SGHTS and CDR2 YDEGEE. Between the trimmed V and J ends, which lost 4 bases and 0 bases, there was a span of 10 bases.

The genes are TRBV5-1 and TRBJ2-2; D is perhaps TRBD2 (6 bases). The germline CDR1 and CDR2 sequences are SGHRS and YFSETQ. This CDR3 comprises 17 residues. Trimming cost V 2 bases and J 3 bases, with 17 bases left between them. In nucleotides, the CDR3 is TGCGCCAGCAGCTTACGGTCTGGAGGGCGGGACACCGGGGAGCTGTTTTTT. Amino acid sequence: CASSLRSGGRDTGELFF.

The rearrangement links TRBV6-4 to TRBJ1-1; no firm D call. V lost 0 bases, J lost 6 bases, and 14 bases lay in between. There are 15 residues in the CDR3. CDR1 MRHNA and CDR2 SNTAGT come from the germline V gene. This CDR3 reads CASSDSKDQRPEAFF. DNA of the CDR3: TGTGCCAGCAGTGACTCGAAGGACCAAAGACCTGAAGCTTTCTTT.